The 24 T cell receptor beta chains below were found in one sample sequenced in a study of shared clonotypes between healthy human individuals. Sequencing was performed with immunoSEQ multiplex PCR; in TCRdb, only in-frame clones are kept and a portion is missing. This sample has about 500,000 clones, with over 60% found just once. Material for sequencing was PBMCs. The receptor set was obtained from a woman aged 40 to 50 in good health. Some clones in this sample may be carry-over from other donors' samples.

Here the CDR3 DNA reads TGTGCCAGCAACCCAGGGGCGGTTGGGAACACCATATATTTT. Translation: CASNPGAVGNTIYF. The rearrangement joins TRBV7-2 to TRBJ1-3; a possible D gene is TRBD1 (6 bases). The V end lost 7 bases, the J end lost 7 bases, and 17 bases lay between the germline ends. CDR1 and CDR2 (germline): SGHTA, FQGNSA. This CDR3 has 14 residues.

The rearrangement joins TRBV19 to TRBJ1-1; the D is unclear. CDR1 LNHDA and CDR2 SQIVND come from the germline V gene (reference sequence). Trimming left V 10 bases short and J 3 bases short, with 18 bases between. CDR3 length: 14 amino acids. CDR3 region: CATTSRSGHTEAFF. The CDR3 DNA follows: TGTGCCACTACAAGCCGCTCGGGTCACACTGAAGCTTTCTTT.

V usage is TRBV9 and J usage is TRBJ2-7; D may be TRBD2 (6 bases). Per germline, CDR1 SGDLS and CDR2 YYNGEE. Trimming took 0 bases from V and 1 from J, leaving 14 bases between them. This CDR3 comprises 16 residues. The CDR3: CASSVDPGLLSYEQYF. The CDR3 bases are TGTGCCAGCAGCGTAGATCCGGGACTCCTGTCCTACGAGCAGTACTTC.

CDR3 DNA sequence: TGTGCCAGCAGCTTCACGAACACTGAAGCTTTCTTT. Protein: CASSFTNTEAFF. The rearrangement joins TRBV5-6 to TRBJ1-1; D is unresolved. Trimming pared 2 bases from V and 1 base from J, leaving 3 bases between. The CDR3 sequence is 12 residues long. Germline CDR1 is SGHDT and CDR2 is YYEEEE.

The chain joins TRBV4-1 to TRBJ2-3; D gene unclear. This CDR3 spans 14 amino acids. The V gene's germline CDR1 is MGHRA and CDR2 YSYEKL. The germline V and J ends were trimmed by 0 bases and 2 bases, with 6 bases remaining between them. CDR3 in DNA: TGCGCCAGCAGCCAAGATGGGTACACAGATACGCAGTATTTT. It specifies CASSQDGYTDTQYF.

The rearrangement uses TRBV7-2 and TRBJ2-2; D perhaps matches TRBD2 (6 bases). V lost 1 base to trimming and J lost 1 base, with 7 bases between them. Germline CDR1 reads SGHTA; CDR2 reads FQGNSA. The CDR3 sequence is 15 residues long. The chain's CDR3 is CASSLVGRNTGELFF. CDR3 nucleotides: TGTGCCAGCAGCTTAGTCGGGAGGAACACCGGGGAGCTGTTTTTT.

The chain employs TRBV28 and TRBJ2-1, with 10 positions matching TRBD2. CDR1 is MDHEN and CDR2 is SYDVKM in the germline V gene. J was trimmed by 7 bases and V by 5 bases; bases with no gene match: 8. This CDR3 is built from 15 residues. In nucleotides, the CDR3 is TGTGCCAGCAGTGAACTAGCGGGGAAAAAAAATGAGCAGTTCTTC. Its translation is CASSELAGKKNEQFF.

The J gene is TRBJ1-5, the V gene TRBV2, with D possibly matching TRBD1 (6 bases). From germline, CDR1 is SNHLY and CDR2 FYNNEI. V lost 7 bases and J 2 bases, leaving 12 bases between the germline ends. This CDR3 comprises 14 residues. This CDR3 is CASTRSGGNQPQHF. The CDR3 region has the DNA TGTGCCAGCACACGATCAGGGGGCAATCAGCCCCAGCATTTT.

This clone occurred a few times. DNA of the CDR3: TGCAGCGTTGTGGGGGTGACAGGTAACACTGAAGCTTTCTTT. Encoded protein: CSVVGVTGNTEAFF. The chain recombines TRBV29-1 with TRBJ1-1, with a possible D match to TRBD1 (6 bases). The CDR3 loop spans 14 amino acids. Germline CDR1 and CDR2: SQVTM and ANQGSEA. The V and J ends lost 4 bases and 2 bases respectively, with 14 bases between them.

This sequence joins TRBV10-2 and TRBJ2-5; possibly TRBD1 for D (6 bases). The germline V and J ends were trimmed by 7 bases and 5 bases, with 14 bases remaining between them. This CDR3 region has 13 residues. The germline CDR1 and CDR2 sequences are WSHSY and SAAADI. The chain's CDR3 is CASNDRNGETQYF. The CDR3 DNA reads as TGCGCCAGCAACGACAGGAATGGGGAGACCCAGTACTTC.

This clone was detected only a few times. The CDR3 region has the DNA TGTGCCTGGACAGCTCAAGAGACCCAGTACTTC. Translated, it gives CAWTAQETQYF. V and J are TRBV30 and TRBJ2-5; D is uncertain. V gave up 4 bases and J gave up 2 bases, with 5 bases separating them. Germline values: CDR1 GTSNPN, CDR2 SVGIG (reference sequence). CDR3 size: 11 residues.

A note on this clone: This probably arose from a read error, given a far larger clone one base away. Other nucleotide sequences from this sample produce the same CDR3. The chain's CDR3 is CARGTDLSGANVLTF. The CDR3 DNA reads as TGTGCCCGGGGGACAGACCTCTCTGGGGCCAATGTCCTGACTTTC. This sequence joins TRBV30 and TRBJ2-6; D possibly corresponds to TRBD1 (7 bases). This CDR3 region has 15 residues. In germline, CDR1 is GTSNPN, CDR2 SVGIG (reference sequence).

V is TRBV4-3 and J is TRBJ2-1; maybe TRBD2 (6 bases). The ends were cut back, 1 base at V and 2 bases at J, with 12 bases in the middle. The germline V gene encodes CDR1 LGHNA and CDR2 YSLEER. The CDR3 consists of 16 residues. DNA for the CDR3: TGCGCCAGCAGCCAAGGACTTAGCGGAGCCTACAATGAGCAGTTCTTC. It specifies CASSQGLSGAYNEQFF.

The chain employs TRBV5-1 and TRBJ2-3, with TRBD2 identical over 14 bases. V shed 2 bases, J shed 4 bases, and the junction held 3 bases outside the gene matches. The CDR3 loop spans 16 amino acids. Germline CDR1 and CDR2: SGHRS and YFSETQ. The CDR3 is CASSFRGLAGADTQYF. Written as DNA, the CDR3 is TGCGCCAGCAGCTTCCGGGGACTAGCGGGAGCAGATACGCAGTATTTT.

The sample holds a few counts of this clone. The V and J genes are TRBV13 and TRBJ1-4, with 7 bases that match TRBD1. V was pared by 0 bases and J by 10 bases, with 8 bases of the junction left unmatched. This CDR3 is built from 15 residues. Germline V gene sequence: CDR1 PRHDT, CDR2 FYEKMQ (reference sequence). The CDR3 region is CASSLGVTGRGKLFF. The DNA of the CDR3 is TGTGCCAGCAGCTTAGGCGTGACAGGGAGGGGAAAACTGTTTTTT.

The chain couples TRBV4-1 to TRBJ2-5; 15 nucleotides match TRBD2. This CDR3 comprises 16 residues. From germline, CDR1 is MGHRA and CDR2 YSYEKL. Unmatched junction bases numbered 7, after V lost 3 bases and J lost 8 bases. DNA for the CDR3: TGCGCCAGCAGCCACCCCGGGACTAGCGGGGGGCCCACCCAGTACTTC. Protein: CASSHPGTSGGPTQYF.

The rearrangement links TRBV28 to TRBJ1-2; tentative D call: TRBD1 (5 bases). Trimming stripped 0 bases from V and 13 bases from J, with 21 bases between. The CDR3 extends over 15 amino acids. Germline V gene sequence: CDR1 MDHEN, CDR2 SYDVKM. CDR3 sequence: CASSLWRDSTGECTF. CDR3 bases: TGTGCCAGCAGTTTATGGCGAGACAGCACGGGGGAGTGCACCTTC.

With respect to this clone: An end of the junction differs from the germline gene, which may be a read error. The chain joins TRBV25-1 to TRBJ2-7, with D maybe TRBD1 (6 bases). The CDR3 length is 16 residues. Germline-derived CDR1 and CDR2 are MGHDK and SYGVNS. The CDR3 coding sequence is TGTGCCAGCAGTCCAGGACAGTTTAAGGCCTCCCACGAGCAGTACTTC. Encoded protein: CASSPGQFKASHEQYF.

The chain is built from TRBV6-5 and TRBJ2-5; 9 bases agree with TRBD2. Germline V gene sequence: CDR1 MNHEY, CDR2 SVGAGI. The junction had 9 bases not matched to a gene; V was cut back by 6 bases and J by 7 bases. The length of the CDR3 is 14 residues. CDR3 in DNA: TGTGCCAGCAGCGGGGCTAGCGGGGCAGGGACCCAGTACTTC. It specifies CASSGASGAGTQYF.

This clone has only a few counts. Just one base apart from a much larger clone, this may be a read error. This chain uses TRBV7-9 with TRBJ1-1, with D uncertain. CDR1 and CDR2 from the germline V gene are SEHNR and FQNEAQ (reference sequence). There are 14 residues in the CDR3. CDR3 region: CASGFVGAGTEAFF. DNA for the CDR3: TGTGCCAGCGGCTTCGTGGGCGCGGGCACTGAAGCTTTCTTT. The full variable domain, in which reference TRBV7-9 and TRBJ1-1 provide the parts outside the CDR3, is DTGVSQNPRHKITKRGQNVTFRCDPISEHNRLYWYRQTLGQGPEFLTYFQNEAQLEKSRLLSDRFSAERPKGSFSTLEIQRTEQGDSAMYLCASGFVGAGTEAFFGQGTRLTVV.

In regard to this clone: A junction boundary mismatches the germline segment, possibly from a read error. The V call is TRBV7-9, the J call TRBJ1-2, with D possibly matching TRBD1 (5 bases). Looked up from germline, CDR1 is SEHNR and CDR2 is FQNEAQ (reference sequence). The CDR3 sequence is 17 residues long. CDR3 region: CASSHIPTGVMGYGYTF. Written as DNA, the CDR3 is TGCGCCAGCAGCCACATCCCGACGGGGGTCATGGGGTATGGCTACACCTTC.

To note about this clone: This may be a read error, as it is one base from a much larger clone. This sequence joins TRBV27 and TRBJ1-4; a possible D gene is TRBD1 (6 bases). CDR3 size: 21 residues. Germline V gene data show CDR1 as MNHEY and CDR2 as SMNVEV (reference sequence). CDR3 protein: CASSLSDDQPRLTGNNERLFF. CDR3 in DNA: TGTGCCAGCAGTTTATCGGATGACCAACCCCGTCTAACAGGGAATAATGAAAGACTGTTTTTT.

This clone came up once. The chain combines TRBV28 with TRBJ1-2; D is undetermined. The CDR3 runs 12 residues. CDR1 is MDHEN and CDR2 is SYDVKM in the germline V gene. The V gene lost 10 bases and the J gene lost 2 bases, with 11 bases spanning the gap. The CDR3 spells CATRHTNYGYTF. CDR3 in DNA: TGTGCCACCAGACATACCAACTATGGCTACACCTTC.

The rearrangement links TRBV28 to TRBJ1-5; D is unresolved. CDR3 length: 12 amino acids. V lost 5 bases to trimming and J lost 4 bases, with 6 bases between them. From germline, CDR1 is MDHEN and CDR2 SYDVKM. The CDR3 DNA is TGTGCCAGCAGTCAATGGAATCAGCCCCAGCATTTT. Translation gives CASSQWNQPQHF.